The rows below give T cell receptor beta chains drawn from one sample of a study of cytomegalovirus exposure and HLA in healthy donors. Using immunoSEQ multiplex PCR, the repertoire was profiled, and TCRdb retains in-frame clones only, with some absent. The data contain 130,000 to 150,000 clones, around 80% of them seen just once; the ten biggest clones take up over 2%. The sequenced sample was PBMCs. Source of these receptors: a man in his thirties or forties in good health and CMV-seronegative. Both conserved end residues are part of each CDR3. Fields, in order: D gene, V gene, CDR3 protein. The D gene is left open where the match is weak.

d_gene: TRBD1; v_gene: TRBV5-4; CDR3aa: CASTSDRANSGNTIYF
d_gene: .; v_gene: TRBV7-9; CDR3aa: CASSNPWAGGEKLFF
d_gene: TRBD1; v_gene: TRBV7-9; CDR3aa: CASSEGAIGFGEKLFF
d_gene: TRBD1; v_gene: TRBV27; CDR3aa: CASSSGGANTEAFF
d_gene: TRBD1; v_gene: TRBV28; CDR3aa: CASSRGGVTEAFF
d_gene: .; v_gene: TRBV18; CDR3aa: CASSPEGSRGYNEQFF
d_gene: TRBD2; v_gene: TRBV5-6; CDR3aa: CASSLGGDYLETQYF
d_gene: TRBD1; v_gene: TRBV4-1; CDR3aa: CASSQDGSTGGNQPQNF
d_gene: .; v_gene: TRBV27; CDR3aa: CASSFSMAGANVLTF
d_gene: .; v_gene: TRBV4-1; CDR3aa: CASSQVTFQPQHF
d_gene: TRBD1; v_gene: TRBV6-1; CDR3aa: CASSASDRGSSNQPQHF
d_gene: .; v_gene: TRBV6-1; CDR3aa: CASSVQGRGNQPQHF
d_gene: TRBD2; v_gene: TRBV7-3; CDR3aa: CASSPGTSGRGREQFF
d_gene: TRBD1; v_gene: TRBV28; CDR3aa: CASTADRGYGYTF
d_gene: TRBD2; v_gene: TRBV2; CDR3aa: CASSVLAGGPDTQYF
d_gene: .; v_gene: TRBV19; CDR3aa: CASSVRAGTMNTEAFF
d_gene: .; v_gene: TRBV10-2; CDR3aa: CASSESLDRERPLHF
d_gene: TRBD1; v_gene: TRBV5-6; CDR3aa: CASSLRGTGFGETQYF
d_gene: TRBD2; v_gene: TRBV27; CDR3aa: CASVHWTSGTETQYF
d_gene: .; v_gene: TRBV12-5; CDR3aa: CASGLSPRWDKAYNEQFF